This T cell receptor beta chain is drawn from a study of T cell repertoires in cytomegalovirus infection. Study as a whole: CMV epitopes that were recently identified and HLA-C-restricted were used alongside well-studied HLA-B-restricted ones. Public TCR beta signatures provided an indication of both CMV infection and a matching HLA type.

General study results and limits: Within the response measured ex vivo, HLA-C-restricted CMV-specific TCR beta clonotypes were dominant. Identification of carriers of CMV plus the relevant HLA was performed using cumulative public TCR beta family frequency.

Germline V gene lookup returns CDR1 MNHNS and CDR2 SASEGT. The V end lost 0 bases, the J end lost 4 bases, and 3 bases lay between the germline ends. There are 12 residues in the CDR3. This clonotype has at least ten counts. Its matching antigen is unknown. TCRdb called the reads again in MiXCR, with one record for every CDR3 protein. The table has more than 250,000 distinct CDR3 sequences, about 25% seen once; the top ten hold more than 10%. This sequence was found in a human donor in good health (CMV status not recorded). Some clones in this sample may be carry-over from other donors' samples. The sequencing used cultured PBMCs, collected from culture after CMV antigen stimulation. This sequence joins TRBV6-1 and TRBJ2-5; D is undetermined. CDR3: CASSEAGETQYF. CDR3 coding DNA: TGTGCCAGCAGTGAAGCGGGAGAGACCCAGTACTTC.